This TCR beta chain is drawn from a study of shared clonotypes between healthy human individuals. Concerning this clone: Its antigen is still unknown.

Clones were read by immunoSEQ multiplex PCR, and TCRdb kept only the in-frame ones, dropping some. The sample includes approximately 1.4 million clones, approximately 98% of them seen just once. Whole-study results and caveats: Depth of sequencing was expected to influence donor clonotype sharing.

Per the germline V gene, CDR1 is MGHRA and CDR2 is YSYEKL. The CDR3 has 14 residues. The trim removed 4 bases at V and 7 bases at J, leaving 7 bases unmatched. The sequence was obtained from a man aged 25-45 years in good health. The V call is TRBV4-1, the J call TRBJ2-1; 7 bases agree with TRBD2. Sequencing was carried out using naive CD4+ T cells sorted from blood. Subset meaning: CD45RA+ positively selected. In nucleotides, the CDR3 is TGCGCCAGCAGCCTCGGACTAGACCCGAATGAGCAGTTCTTC. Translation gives CASSLGLDPNEQFF.